This entry concerns a single T cell receptor (beta chain). Sequenced by immunoSEQ multiplex PCR; TCRdb stores in-frame clones only, minus some. The sample gives roughly 84,000 clones, 91% of which show up once; around 17% is in the top ten. The sample belongs to a study of control samples from healthy donors and cancer patients. Trimming pared 2 bases from V and 1 base from J, leaving 37 bases between. This CDR3 region has 24 residues. Germline V gene lookup returns CDR1 KGHSH and CDR2 LQKENI. The sequenced material came from blood. The chain links TRBV18 to TRBJ2-3; weak D call: TRBD2 (6 bases). This clonotype was obtained from a man aged 50 or older in good health. In DNA form, the CDR3 reads TGTGCCAGCTCACCATTTATCTCAGAAGGGACCGGGGACTGCTACCTGAAGGGCACAGATACGCAGTATTTT. It specifies CASSPFISEGTGDCYLKGTDTQYF.